There are many counts of the clone carrying this T cell receptor (beta chain). The target antigen is unknown. Researchers prepared the TCRbeta library using unique molecular identifiers, the study reports. TCRdb analysed the PCR reads with MiXCR anew, one entry per CDR3 protein. The data hold about 230,000 distinct CDR3 sequences, with under 13% observed a single time. The data originate from a study of T-cell reconstitution after alpha-beta-depleted transplantation in children. General observations from the study: Newly produced T cells mostly accounted for T-cell counts and diversity one year post-transplant. There were some patients whose high TCRbeta diversity at day 60 came from surviving recipient T cells and thymic progenitors.

Germline V lookup: CDR1 DFQATT, CDR2 SNEGSKA (reference sequence). The V segment lost 7 bases and the J segment 0 bases; nucleotides outside the gene matches: 8. The CDR3 spans 14 residues. Specimen: PBMCs, collected before TCRalphabeta/CD19-depleted stem cell transplant. This chain uses TRBV20-1 with TRBJ2-7; TRBD1 matches 8 bases. The TCR comes from a child younger than two with acute myeloid leukemia, due to receive a stem cell transplant. CDR3 residues: CSVLRQGTSYEQYF. DNA for the CDR3: TGCAGTGTCCTCAGACAGGGGACCTCCTACGAGCAGTACTTC.